This T cell receptor (beta chain) was retrieved from a study of cytomegalovirus exposure and HLA in healthy donors. Study-level points and caveats: In a later analysis, HLA-C alleles had the fewest associated TCRs, DRB1 alleles the most. Associated with cytomegalovirus, according to the listing, were 150 to 200 TCR beta chains. Available immune exposure information was restricted to CMV serostatus only.

Losses at the gene ends were 4 bases for V and 8 bases for J; bases not matched to a gene: 8. The CDR3 runs 16 residues. Germline CDR1 SGHTA, CDR2 FQGNSA. This clone came up a few times. What it binds is not known. Primers included in the PCR were 60 Vbeta and 13 Jbeta primers. TCRdb's table, derived via immunoSEQ multiplex PCR, lists solely in-frame clones and lacks some. The table includes roughly 150,000 clones, 70% to 80% detected once. Those who donated were healthy bone marrow donors. This receptor was taken from a male donor in good health and CMV-seronegative. Sequencing used PBMCs. This sequence joins TRBV7-2 and TRBJ2-1; TRBD2 matches at 13 bases. The CDR3 reads CASSSRTSGGRYEQFF. Written as DNA, the CDR3 is TGTGCCAGCAGCTCGCGGACTAGCGGGGGAAGATATGAGCAGTTCTTC.